The following is a T cell receptor beta chain sequence with its context. It lacks a known antigen. No base quality values were provided; no much bigger clone lies one nucleotide off. This entry belongs to a study of regulatory T cells in long-lasting Graves disease (dated by TCRdb to the early 2020s). Concerning the study at large: To count as having persistent Graves' disease, a patient had to have received antithyroid drug treatment for over 5 years with TSH receptor autoantibodies remaining persistently positive. Persistent Graves' disease patients were compared with newly diagnosed Graves' disease patients by peripheral blood TCR sequencing and RNA sequencing. On average, persistent Graves' disease patients in the clinical cohort had been on antithyroid drugs for about 9.7 years. A total of around 35 samples underwent TCR sequencing, from about 13 patients with persistent Graves' disease and some 20 patients with newly diagnosed Graves' disease. The study was registered as a clinical trial and conducted in China.

The method was multiplex PCR. The sequencer listed for this sample is Illumina HiSeq 4000. TCR beta libraries were built with iRepertoire HTBI primers and Arm-PCR amplification of CDR3 regions. Before sequencing, the PCR products went through gel purification. As for how the authors treated the data: Gene usage analysis of CDR3 amino acid clonotypes used the 55 to 65 TRBV and about 13 TRBJ segments found across samples. COPE and FqMerger were used to merge filtered high-quality paired reads into contigs. BLAST was used to align contigs to the IMGT TRBV, TRBD and TRBJ reference genes, and CDR3 was defined following IMGT. Highly expanded clones were defined as clonotypes with a frequency above 0.1%. Repertoire diversity was measured by Shannon entropy, and V-J evenness by the Gini coefficient. A clonotype found in more than one individual was treated as public. TCRdb took the public reads, trimmed them with fastp at Q25, ran MiXCR for clone calling and kept in-frame beta chains. Each CDR3 protein appears once, grouped with its most common genes and DNA. For this entry, the V and J calls and clone size follow TCRdb and not the study's own pipeline. Present in this sample are about 460,000 distinct CDR3 sequences, approximately 23% of which were seen just once. The ten largest clones take up over 10% of the sample.

The investigation overall reported the following: Persistent Graves' disease patients showed lower TCR Shannon entropy and fewer highly expanded clones than newly diagnosed patients, suggesting clonal expansion. More public clonotypes were shared among persistent patients (under 3,000) than among newly diagnosed patients (966). Sequencing and analysis were limited to the TCR beta chain. Peripheral blood alone was examined, since thyroid tissue, which constituted the primary lesion, could not be accessed. The authors acknowledged the small sample size as a limitation that may reduce accuracy.

The time point label corresponds to: persistent/refractory GD, antithyroid drugs over 5 years with positive TRAb. For both TCR sequencing and RNA sequencing, RNA was extracted from PBMCs in TRIzol. The diagnosis of Graves' disease followed American Thyroid Association guidelines. Patients for the study were recruited at an endocrinology department in Xi'an, China. Each patient gave roughly 8.4 milliliters of peripheral blood, collected in an EDTA anticoagulant tube. PBMCs were isolated by Ficoll Paque Plus density gradient separation without further T cell sorting. An Agilent 2100 Bioanalyzer and agarose gel were used to assess RNA quality, and a NanoDrop 2000 was used to measure RNA concentration. The TCR comes from a female donor with Graves disease. Sequencing used peripheral blood mononuclear cells (PBMCs), obtained when the disease was refractory, from a patient treated with antithyroid drugs.

The CDR3 sequence is CASRLIGAPAEAFF. The DNA reads TGTGCCAGCAGGTTGATTGGGGCACCGGCTGAAGCTTTCTTT. In this chain, TRBV2 is recombined with TRBJ1-1, and the D gene may be TRBD1, 5 bases matching. The germline V gene gives CDR1 as SNHLY and CDR2 as FYNNEI. From cysteine to phenylalanine, the CDR3 is 14 amino acids long. Only the CDR3 region is kept as DNA, spanning 42 bases read in frame from base 1. The germline ends are 17 bases apart after V is trimmed by 6 bases and J by 6 bases.